This section outlines one T cell receptor beta chain sequence together with its context. What it recognizes is unknown. Amplification of TCR beta CDR3 regions used RNA as the template. With the HTBI primer set, the TCR CDR3 went through a first round of RT-PCR. Each CDR3 protein gets one entry after TCRdb re-called the multiplex PCR reads with MiXCR. The sample records more than 500,000 distinct CDR3 sequences, 35% to 55% being singletons. The data are from a study of T cells in Graves' hyperthyroidism and ophthalmopathy. General study findings and limits: Classification by a 13 V-J model distinguished ophthalmopathy from stable hyperthyroidism. Blood also showed most of the thyroid clonotypes that were expanded above 0.001.

Diagnoses were established using clinical symptoms, serum thyroxine and TRAb, thyroid ultrasound and orbital computed tomography. Between the trimmed V and J ends, which lost 4 bases and 4 bases, there was a span of 11 bases. The CDR3 extends over 12 amino acids. Germline-derived CDR1 and CDR2 are DFQATT and SNEGSKA (reference sequence). The sequence derives from an adult woman with Graves' disease, either hyperthyroidism or ophthalmopathy (not recorded which). The chain uses TRBV20-1 and TRBJ2-7, with D unclear. The sequencing input was peripheral blood or thyroid tissue (not recorded which). This CDR3 is CSANQQRYEQYF. The CDR3 DNA reads TGCAGTGCTAACCAACAGAGATACGAGCAGTACTTC.